Detailed here is one T cell receptor (beta chain). This specimen comes from a study of shared clonotypes between healthy human individuals. Deletions cut 3 bases from V and 0 bases from J, with 11 bases between. CDR3 length: 15 amino acids. CDR1 KGHSH and CDR2 LQKENI come from the germline V gene. The assay was immunoSEQ multiplex PCR, and TCRdb's table has in-frame clones only and misses some. The data show about a million clones, with roughly 80% seen just once and more than 0.85% held by the top ten. This receptor was identified in a man between 18 and 35 years old in good health. Some clones in this sample may be carry-over from other donors' samples. The chain is built from TRBV18 and TRBJ1-2, with unresolved D. Sequenced: memory CD4+ T cells from PBMCs. Subset described: CD45RA-negative fraction. CDR3 sequence: CASSPSQSSNYGYTF. CDR3 DNA: TGTGCCAGCTCACCCTCACAGTCCTCTAACTATGGCTACACCTTC.